The sequence of this TCR beta chain was determined in a study of blood T cell repertoires in COVID-19 (dated by TCRdb to the early 2020s). Describing the broader study: The collaborator samples originated in the United States, Italy and Spain and spanned the acute and convalescent phases of COVID-19. The prospective study material was composed of cDNA or gDNA derived from T cells, B-cell-depleted T cells, or PBMCs. Samples came from the ongoing ImmuneRACE study (first 160 participants) plus 1,254 subjects from 6 global collaborators. Where available, HLA class I and class II types were taken from metadata supplied by the sample provider and were not determined by assay-based typing. The dataset comprised deeply sampled blood TCRbeta repertoires from subjects exposed to, actively infected with, or recovered from COVID-19. The repertoires were released in a freely available public database meant as a resource for research on the immune response to SARS-CoV-2. The sample metadata nearly always contained a de-identified subject ID, COVID-19 status, age in years and sex.

Details on this clone: The specificity of this receptor is unknown. Base qualities are not provided; no much larger clone lies one nucleotide away.

The junction shows trimming of 1 base on V and 7 bases on J, plus 11 bases between the germline ends. The CDR3, cysteine through phenylalanine, is 13 amino acids long. The only DNA kept is the CDR3, 39 bases in frame from the first base. CDR1 LGHNA and CDR2 YSLEER are derived from the germline V gene. One collaborating source in Seattle enrolled patients while the patients were actively infected and followed the patients over time throughout the course of disease. Each collaborating institution followed its own protocols to collect whole blood in K2EDTA tubes. For TCRbeta analysis, collaborator samples were shipped as frozen whole blood, as isolated PBMCs, or as DNA extracted from either sample type. Overall study outcomes, separate from this receptor: The quantity of clinical and demographic metadata differed by source and by participant and was supplied without curation.

TCRbeta CDR3 regions were amplified from genomic DNA by means of the immunoSEQ Assay, a bias-controlled multiplex PCR. Per the source publication's procedure: The number of nucleated cells in each sample was estimated by amplification of reference gene primers within the assay. To quantify the absolute abundance of each unique TCRbeta CDR3 rearrangement, sequence reads were collapsed and filtered. For each sample, productive Simpson clonality was calculated as the square root of Simpson's diversity index over productive rearrangements. The table comes from immuneACCESS by way of TCRdb, which keeps in-frame sequences with V and J called. Part of the clones is missing from these tables; in studies checked, under half for an unresolved V gene and the rest for unknown reasons. V, J and clone size are those of that table, while D and trimming were read from the DNA. In all, the sample holds about 87,000 clones, and about 85% of those were seen once. Less than 4% of the sample is taken by the ten largest.

This sequence was found in a woman of 80 years or more with COVID-19, enrolled during active disease. The chain uses TRBV4-3 and TRBJ2-7, and possibly TRBD1, on 5 matching bases. Sequenced sample: peripheral blood. CDR3 protein: CASSQVAGREQYF. The nucleotide sequence reads as follows: TGCGCCAGCAGCCAAGTCGCAGGGCGGGAGCAGTACTTC.